This T cell receptor (beta chain) derives from a study of regulatory T cells in long-lasting Graves disease. This clonotype was seen many times. As to time point: persistent/refractory GD, antithyroid drugs over 5 years with positive TRAb. Scientists built the TCR library using RNA that was extracted from PBMCs. Arm-PCR of CDR3 regions and iRepertoire HTBI primers were used to build TCR beta libraries. Original handling: Identification across samples found approximately 67 TRBV and around 15 TRBJ segments. A single record per CDR3 protein comes from TCRdb applying MiXCR to the multiplex PCR reads. TCRdb's processing, not the authors', yielded these V and J calls. Of roughly 430,000 distinct CDR3 sequences in the sample, around a fifth are singletons; the top ten hold roughly an eighth. The source of this sequence is a female donor with Graves disease. The sample here was peripheral blood mononuclear cells (PBMCs), taken when the disease was refractory, from a patient treated with antithyroid drugs.

CDR3 residues: CATGQADYGYTF. CDR3 in DNA: TGTGCCACTGGACAGGCGGACTATGGCTACACCTTC. The rearrangement uses TRBV12-3 or TRBV12-4 and TRBJ1-2, with 7 bases aligning to TRBD1. The CDR3 covers 12 residues. Trimming cost V 10 bases and J 3 bases; bases outside gene matches: 5.